This T cell receptor (beta chain) was documented in a study of CD8 T cells in Susac syndrome. Reverse transcription of 0.5 to 1 ug RNA was carried out with random hexamers. From the immunoSEQ multiplex PCR reads, TCRdb called clonotypes with MiXCR, one entry per CDR3 protein. Among some 300,000 distinct CDR3 sequences listed, about 88% were seen once. This CDR3 is 11 amino acids long. With 8 bases removed from V and 6 bases from J, the gap between germline ends came to 11 bases. The germline V gene has CDR1 MNHEY and CDR2 SVGEGT. This clonotype originated in a human donor with multiple sclerosis. The rearrangement joins TRBV6-2 or TRBV6-3 to TRBJ2-7; no clear D gene. Sequenced sample: CD8+ T cells from PBMCs. The CDR3 region has the DNA TGTGCCAGCGGGGATTTGCTCGAGCAGTACTTC. Its translation is CASGDLLEQYF.